This TCR beta chain emerged from a study of CD4 T cells in lung cancer (dated by TCRdb to the late 2010s). The study in broad terms: To find responses to candidate mutation-encoded neoepitopes, the study screened blood T cells from NSCLC patients and isolated neoantigen-specific CD4+ T-cell clones and TCRs. TCRB deep sequencing tracked the frequency of neoantigen-specific clonotypes in tumor resections, non-adjacent lung and cultured T-cell products. The patients who underwent resection had lung adenocarcinoma or squamous cell carcinoma, were aged 60 to 69 when blood was donated, and were mostly former smokers. Treatments received by the patients before blood donation included platinum chemotherapy, and some patients received nivolumab or pembrolizumab. Overall study outcomes, separate from this receptor: Some responses derived from blood might reflect in vitro priming of naive T cells or cross-reactivity instead of memory responses to the cancer.

On this clone: Its specific antigen is unknown. The sample holds no much larger clone one base away, and base qualities are not on file.

The library was generated by the immunoSEQ multiplex PCR assay. DNA was isolated using Qiagen DNeasy or QIAamp micro DNA kits, and TCRB was sequenced using the Adaptive Biotechnology human TCRB sequencing kit. TCRB libraries were sequenced on an Illumina MiSeq. In the authors' own workflow: TCRB sequence data were analyzed with the kit provider's software, and tumor enrichment of clonotype templates was tested with Fisher's exact test. Entries here come from immuneACCESS through TCRdb and include only in-frame sequences with V and J called. Some clones fail to appear in such tables; in the studies checked, an unresolved V gene covers under half of the shortfall, and the cause of the remainder is unknown. V and J calls and clone size are given by that table; D and trimming were obtained from the DNA. The sample contains about 1,200 clones, less than 70% of them found a single time. The top ten clones comprise approximately 68% of the sample.

Trimming leaves V shorter by 0 bases and J shorter by 0 bases, with the junction holding 5 bases beyond the gene matches. CDR1 KGHSH and CDR2 LQKENI are derived from the germline V gene. Its CDR3 holds 17 amino acids, cysteine through phenylalanine. Only CDR3 DNA is held: 51 bases, read in frame from base 1. Tumor-infiltrating lymphocyte cultures were grown from around 6-12 tumor fragments for 35 to 45 days in high-dose IL2 (6,000 U/mL). The clonotype comes from a woman aged 55-75 years with non-small cell lung cancer. Rearrangement joined TRBV18 to TRBJ1-3; 7 bases in the middle match TRBD1. The sequencing input was cultured cells derived from lung. The CDR3 region has the sequence CASSPPQSGGSGNTIYF. Read as DNA, the sequence is TGTGCCAGCTCACCACCGCAGTCAGGGGGCTCTGGAAACACCATATATTTT.